This note documents a single T cell receptor (beta chain) sequence. Its antigen target is currently unknown. No base qualities exist here, and no much larger clone lies one base off it. Single viable CD3+CD4+CD8-CD45RO+ cells were sorted as memory CD4+ T cells on a FACSAria II. CMV serostatus was determined with a Roche Elecsys assay detecting serum IgG against CMV pp150, pp28, p38 and p52. Once the samples were thawed, total CD4+ T cells were enriched through positive selection using CD4 magnetic microbeads. Samples originated from another study that specifically interrogated the CD4+ T cell memory repertoire. Peripheral blood mononuclear cells were isolated and cryopreserved following standard operating procedures; serum was stored at -80 °C. The staining used CD3-PerCP (BW264/56), CD4-APC (RPA-T4), CD45RO-PE (UCHT1) and CD8-Pacific Orange (3B5) antibodies, and Sytox blue was used to exclude non-viable cells.

This record comes from a study of memory CD4+ T cells and cytomegalovirus serostatus (dated by TCRdb to between 2018 and 2020). Background for the entire study: The cohort included 35 or so healthy adults from Belgium, of whom 9 were CMV seropositive and approximately 24 were CMV seronegative. To replicate a published TCR-based CMV serostatus classifier, the researchers sequenced the CD4+ memory TCRbeta repertoires of a Belgian cohort whose cytomegalovirus serostatus was known. Study-wide conclusions, independent of this receptor: Only CD4+CD45RO+ memory cells were sequenced, unlike the original study, which covered naive and memory CD4+ and CD8+ populations. Of fewer than 200 previously reported CMV-associated TCRbeta sequences, approximately 70 appeared in the CD4+ memory repertoires, each in one to five individuals. The results were interpreted as suggesting that the CMV-associated TCR signature is largely present in the CD4+ memory repertoire. CMV serostatus prediction reached a median bootstrapped AUC of about 0.94 with the original framework and about 0.93 with a US-trained random forest. The original-framework classifier achieved a median bootstrapped AUC of 0.95 with a 95% CI of 0.76-1.00 on the Belgian cohort.

The germline V gene encodes CDR1 MNHEY and CDR2 SMNVEV (reference sequence). CDR3 length: 13 amino acids, cysteine to phenylalanine. Of the read, only the CDR3 DNA is kept; its 39 bases are in frame from base 1. V is clipped by 5 bases and J by 8 bases, and the sequence between their germline boundaries is 15 bases long. Genomic DNA was extracted from sorted cells with the Quick-DNA Microprep Kit. TCRbeta DNA was amplified with the immunoSEQ hsTCRbeta kit following the manufacturer's protocol. TCRbeta libraries were sequenced on an Illumina MiSeq instrument. On the authors' methods: After out-of-frame sequences were removed, 2 million to 2.5 million distinct TCRbeta sequences remained, averaging around 70,000 per individual. Each individual was scored by the count of fewer than 200 previously reported CMV-associated TCRbeta sequences and the total productive distinct TCRbeta count. A beta-binomial model was reimplemented in Python, and scikit-learn random forests with default parameters were trained on US cohort data. On the Belgian cohort, classifier performance was reported as the median AUC, along with percentile confidence intervals, across 10,000 bootstrap iterations. The table was pulled from immuneACCESS by TCRdb, which kept in-frame rearrangements only. Such tables lose some clones; where checked, under half of the loss comes from unresolved V genes, and the rest has no known cause. The D gene and trimming were derived from the DNA, and the V and J assignments and clone size from that table. The sample table lists approximately 88,000 clones, roughly 80% of them with a count of one. Around 3.6% of the sample is in the top ten clones.

Sequencing was carried out using memory CD4+ T cells from blood. The rearrangement combines TRBV27 with TRBJ1-2; the D gene is not confidently resolved. The source of this sequence is an adult in good health and CMV-seropositive. The DNA sequence reads TGTGCCAGCAGTCCCCTTGGTTCTGGAGGCTACACCTTC. This yields the protein CASSPLGSGGYTF.